These T cell receptor beta chains were read from a single sample in a study of T cells in Graves' hyperthyroidism and ophthalmopathy. TCRdb re-derived calls from the multiplex PCR reads in MiXCR, one entry per CDR3 protein. The sample carries about 58,000 distinct CDR3 sequences, around 48% recorded once. Sample: blood. Receptor source: a woman in her twenties or thirties with Graves' ophthalmopathy. Both conserved end residues are trimmed from each CDR3. Fields, in order: CDR3 protein, clone size, V gene, J gene. Rows may omit the clone size; those that give it use once, few, many or a size class.

cdr3_aa: SVGGQVYNEQF
clone_size: once
v_call: TRBV29-1
j_call: TRBJ2-1

cdr3_aa: ASSPLGTGGGEQY
clone_size: -
v_call: TRBV9
j_call: TRBJ2-7

cdr3_aa: ASSQDPGSVETQY
clone_size: -
v_call: TRBV4-1
j_call: TRBJ2-5

cdr3_aa: ASSATGGGETQY
clone_size: many
v_call: TRBV9
j_call: TRBJ2-5

cdr3_aa: ASSPDQGESEQF
clone_size: -
v_call: TRBV27
j_call: TRBJ2-1

cdr3_aa: ASSLVEAIRTDTQF
clone_size: -
v_call: TRBV7-6
j_call: TRBJ2-1

cdr3_aa: ASSTGDGQDYGYT
clone_size: -
v_call: TRBV5-1
j_call: TRBJ1-2

cdr3_aa: ASSLAVEQF
clone_size: -
v_call: TRBV7-2
j_call: TRBJ2-1

cdr3_aa: ASSQGYRGPRETQY
clone_size: many
v_call: TRBV14
j_call: TRBJ2-5

cdr3_aa: SAPRGSNEKLF
clone_size: -
v_call: TRBV20-1
j_call: TRBJ1-4

cdr3_aa: ARRDRVTGELF
clone_size: -
v_call: TRBV24-1
j_call: TRBJ2-2

cdr3_aa: ASGPTSLVFEYYEQY
clone_size: -
v_call: TRBV7-7
j_call: TRBJ2-7

cdr3_aa: SVAGAGYTEAF
clone_size: many
v_call: TRBV29-1
j_call: TRBJ1-1

cdr3_aa: ASSDDGGGPDTQY
clone_size: many
v_call: TRBV6-4
j_call: TRBJ2-3

cdr3_aa: ATSDSGTGRYGYT
clone_size: -
v_call: TRBV24-1
j_call: TRBJ1-2

cdr3_aa: ASTPGGVSYEQY
clone_size: -
v_call: TRBV10-3
j_call: TRBJ2-7

cdr3_aa: ASSSLGGAGEQY
clone_size: many
v_call: TRBV6-6
j_call: TRBJ2-7

cdr3_aa: ASSANLGNTIY
clone_size: many
v_call: TRBV9
j_call: TRBJ1-3

cdr3_aa: SKGLAGVAGPPREQY
clone_size: -
v_call: TRBV20-1
j_call: TRBJ2-7

cdr3_aa: ASSVEGGTYEQY
clone_size: -
v_call: TRBV9
j_call: TRBJ2-7

cdr3_aa: ATSSDTGYEQY
clone_size: medium-sized
v_call: TRBV24-1
j_call: TRBJ2-7

cdr3_aa: SASSSGGLIQY
clone_size: many
v_call: TRBV20-1
j_call: TRBJ2-4

cdr3_aa: AISEAYEQY
clone_size: -
v_call: TRBV6-1
j_call: TRBJ2-7

cdr3_aa: ASSLGLAGPRNGGELF
clone_size: many
v_call: TRBV5-4
j_call: TRBJ2-2

cdr3_aa: ASSRSTGRIYNEQF
clone_size: many
v_call: TRBV6-1
j_call: TRBJ2-1

cdr3_aa: AISESGTGSNQPQY
clone_size: -
v_call: TRBV10-3
j_call: TRBJ2-5

cdr3_aa: SVAGGPHEQY
clone_size: medium-sized
v_call: TRBV29-1
j_call: TRBJ2-7

cdr3_aa: ASSKRENEKLF
clone_size: -
v_call: TRBV7-9
j_call: TRBJ1-4

cdr3_aa: ASSLIGTSGRSEAQY
clone_size: -
v_call: TRBV28
j_call: TRBJ2-5

cdr3_aa: ASSLIVSAYGYT
clone_size: many
v_call: TRBV28
j_call: TRBJ1-2

cdr3_aa: ATSRKGGEETQY
clone_size: -
v_call: TRBV15
j_call: TRBJ2-5

cdr3_aa: ASSQDYPGYEQY
clone_size: -
v_call: TRBV7-9
j_call: TRBJ2-7

cdr3_aa: ASRRGPTPRNTEAF
clone_size: -
v_call: TRBV6-4
j_call: TRBJ1-1

cdr3_aa: ASSPRTGRNTEAF
clone_size: many
v_call: TRBV19
j_call: TRBJ1-1

cdr3_aa: AGTISGRGEQY
clone_size: -
v_call: TRBV28
j_call: TRBJ2-7

cdr3_aa: SARDADSGSILAQY
clone_size: many
v_call: TRBV20-1
j_call: TRBJ2-5

cdr3_aa: ASRIKQGLYGYT
clone_size: -
v_call: TRBV2
j_call: TRBJ1-2

cdr3_aa: SARRRTGSNQPQH
clone_size: -
v_call: TRBV20-1
j_call: TRBJ1-5

cdr3_aa: ASRLGLAGESYNEQF
clone_size: many
v_call: TRBV7-8
j_call: TRBJ2-1

cdr3_aa: SASGSPTYEQY
clone_size: many
v_call: TRBV20-1
j_call: TRBJ2-7

cdr3_aa: ASSIEGQGTLH
clone_size: many
v_call: TRBV19
j_call: TRBJ1-5

cdr3_aa: ASASGSGYEQF
clone_size: many
v_call: TRBV6-6
j_call: TRBJ2-1

cdr3_aa: ASSRTSFQETQY
clone_size: many
v_call: TRBV12-3/TRBV12-4
j_call: TRBJ2-5

cdr3_aa: ATSDQGFYGYT
clone_size: medium-sized
v_call: TRBV24-1
j_call: TRBJ1-2

cdr3_aa: ASSVYRKIYSNQPQH
clone_size: many
v_call: TRBV2
j_call: TRBJ1-5

cdr3_aa: ASSYSHLTGYSNQPQH
clone_size: -
v_call: TRBV6-5
j_call: TRBJ1-5

cdr3_aa: ASSPSSEKLF
clone_size: many
v_call: TRBV28
j_call: TRBJ1-4

cdr3_aa: ASSLSRFGEQY
clone_size: medium-sized
v_call: TRBV7-7
j_call: TRBJ2-7

cdr3_aa: GASTGTVIFGELF
clone_size: -
v_call: TRBV20-1
j_call: TRBJ2-2

cdr3_aa: ASMPGLAGEQF
clone_size: -
v_call: TRBV19
j_call: TRBJ2-1

cdr3_aa: ASSFRHQPQH
clone_size: many
v_call: TRBV28
j_call: TRBJ1-5

cdr3_aa: ASSWGQGAYNEQF
clone_size: many
v_call: TRBV7-3
j_call: TRBJ2-1

cdr3_aa: ASSPYVGTSGAGETQY
clone_size: -
v_call: TRBV14
j_call: TRBJ2-5

cdr3_aa: ASSQGQGEGYEH
clone_size: -
v_call: TRBV5-4
j_call: TRBJ1-5

cdr3_aa: ASSLGGQQDSNQPQH
clone_size: -
v_call: TRBV11-2
j_call: TRBJ1-5